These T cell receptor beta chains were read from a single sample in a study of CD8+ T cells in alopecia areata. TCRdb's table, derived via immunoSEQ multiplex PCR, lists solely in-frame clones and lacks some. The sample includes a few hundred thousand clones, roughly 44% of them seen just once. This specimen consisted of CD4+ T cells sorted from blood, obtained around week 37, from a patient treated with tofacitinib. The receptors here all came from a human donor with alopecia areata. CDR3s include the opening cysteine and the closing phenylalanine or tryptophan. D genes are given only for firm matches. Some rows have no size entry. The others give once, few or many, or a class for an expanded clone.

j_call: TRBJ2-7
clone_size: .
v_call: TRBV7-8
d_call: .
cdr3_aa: CASSLGKGYYEQYF
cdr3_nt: TGTGCCAGCAGCTTAGGCAAGGGATACTACGAGCAGTACTTC

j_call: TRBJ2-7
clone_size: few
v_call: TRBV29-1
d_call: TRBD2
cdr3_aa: CSAAGDLAREQYF
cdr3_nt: TGCAGCGCCGCGGGGGACCTCGCCCGCGAGCAGTACTTC

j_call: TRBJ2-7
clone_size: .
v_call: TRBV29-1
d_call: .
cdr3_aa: CSVEGGRTGEQYF
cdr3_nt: TGCAGCGTTGAGGGTGGGAGAACGGGCGAGCAGTACTTC

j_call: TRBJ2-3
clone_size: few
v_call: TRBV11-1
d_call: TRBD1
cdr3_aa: CASSPGTERDTQYF
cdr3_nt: TGTGCCAGCAGCCCCGGGACAGAGCGGGATACGCAGTATTTT

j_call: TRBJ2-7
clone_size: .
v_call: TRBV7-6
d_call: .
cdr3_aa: CASSLESSGYYEQYF
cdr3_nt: TGTGCCAGCAGCTTAGAGTCGAGCGGATACTACGAGCAGTACTTC

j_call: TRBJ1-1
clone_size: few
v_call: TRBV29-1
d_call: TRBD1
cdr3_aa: CSVGGDRAAFF
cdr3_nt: TGCAGCGTGGGGGGGGACAGGGCGGCTTTCTTT

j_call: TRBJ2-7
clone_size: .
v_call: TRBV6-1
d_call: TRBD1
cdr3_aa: CASNRETGIYEQYF
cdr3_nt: TGTGCCAGCAATCGTGAGACAGGGATTTACGAGCAGTACTTC

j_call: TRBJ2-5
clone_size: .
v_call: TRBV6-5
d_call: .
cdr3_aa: CASSYRGRETQYF
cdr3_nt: TGTGCCAGCAGTTACCGGGGTCGGGAGACCCAGTACTTC

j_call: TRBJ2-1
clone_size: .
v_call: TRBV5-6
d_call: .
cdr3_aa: CASSSTTGGGNEQFF
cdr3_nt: TGTGCCAGCAGCTCCACGACGGGGGGCGGAAATGAGCAGTTCTTC

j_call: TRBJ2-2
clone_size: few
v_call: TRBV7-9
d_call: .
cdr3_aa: CASSFAPGHGELFF
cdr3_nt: TGTGCCAGCAGCTTCGCCCCGGGCCACGGGGAGCTGTTTTTT